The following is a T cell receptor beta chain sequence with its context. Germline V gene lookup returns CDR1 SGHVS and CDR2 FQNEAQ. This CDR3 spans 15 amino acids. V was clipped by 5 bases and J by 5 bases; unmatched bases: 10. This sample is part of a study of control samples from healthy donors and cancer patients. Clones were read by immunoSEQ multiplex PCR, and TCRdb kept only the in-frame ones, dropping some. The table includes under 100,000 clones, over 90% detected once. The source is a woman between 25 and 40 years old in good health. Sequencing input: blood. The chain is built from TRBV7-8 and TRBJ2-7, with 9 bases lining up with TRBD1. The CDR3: CASSARRDRAHEQYF. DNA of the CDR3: TGTGCCAGCAGCGCCCGCCGGGACAGGGCCCACGAGCAGTACTTC.